This T cell receptor beta chain was retrieved from a study of T-cell reconstitution after alpha-beta-depleted transplantation in children. This clonotype was counted many times. Preparing the TCRbeta library involved the use of unique molecular identifiers. Each CDR3 protein is one row after TCRdb ran MiXCR on the PCR reads. Among approximately 91,000 distinct CDR3 sequences listed, 6.5% to 8.5% were seen once. V lost 3 bases, J lost 12 bases, and 18 bases lay in between. Germline lookup yields CDR1 SQVTM and CDR2 ANQGSEA. The CDR3 has 13 amino acids. This material consisted of PBMCs from the stem cell graft donor, taken from the stem cell graft. The genes are TRBV29-1 and TRBJ2-1; D is undetermined. This sequence was found in a human donor who donated a stem cell graft to a child with congenital amegakaryocytic thrombocytopenia. CDR3 in amino acids: CSVETSKGVGQFF. DNA for the CDR3: TGCAGCGTTGAGACTTCGAAGGGCGTTGGGCAGTTCTTC.